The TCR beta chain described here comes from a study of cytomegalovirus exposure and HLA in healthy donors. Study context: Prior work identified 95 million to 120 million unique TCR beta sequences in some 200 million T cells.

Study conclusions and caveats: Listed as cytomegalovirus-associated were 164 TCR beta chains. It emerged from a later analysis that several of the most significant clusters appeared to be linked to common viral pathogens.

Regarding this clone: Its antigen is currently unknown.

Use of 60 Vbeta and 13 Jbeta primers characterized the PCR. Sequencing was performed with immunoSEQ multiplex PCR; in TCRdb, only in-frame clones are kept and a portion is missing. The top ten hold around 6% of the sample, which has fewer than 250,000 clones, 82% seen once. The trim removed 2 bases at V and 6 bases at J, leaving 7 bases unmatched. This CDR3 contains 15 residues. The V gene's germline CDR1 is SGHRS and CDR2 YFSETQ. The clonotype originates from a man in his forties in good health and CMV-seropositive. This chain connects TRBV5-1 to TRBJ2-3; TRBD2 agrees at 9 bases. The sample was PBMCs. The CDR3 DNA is TGCGCCAGCAGCTTTAGCGGGGGTGTTGGTGATACGCAGTATTTT. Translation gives CASSFSGGVGDTQYF.